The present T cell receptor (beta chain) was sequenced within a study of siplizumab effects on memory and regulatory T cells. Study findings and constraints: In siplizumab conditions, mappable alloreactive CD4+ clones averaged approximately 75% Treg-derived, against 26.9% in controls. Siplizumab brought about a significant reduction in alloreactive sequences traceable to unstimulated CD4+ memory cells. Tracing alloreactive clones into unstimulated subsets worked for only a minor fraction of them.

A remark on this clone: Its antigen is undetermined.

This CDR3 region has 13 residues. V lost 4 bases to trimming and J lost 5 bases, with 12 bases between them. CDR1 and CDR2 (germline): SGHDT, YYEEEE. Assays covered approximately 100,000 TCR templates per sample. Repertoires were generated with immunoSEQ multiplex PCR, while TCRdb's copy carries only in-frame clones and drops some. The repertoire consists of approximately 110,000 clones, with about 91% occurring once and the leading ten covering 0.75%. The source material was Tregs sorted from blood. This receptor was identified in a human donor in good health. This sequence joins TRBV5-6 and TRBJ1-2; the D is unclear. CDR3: CASSRGIGYGYTF. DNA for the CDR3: TGTGCCAGCAGCCGTGGGATTGGGTATGGCTACACCTTC.